Sequencing of this T cell receptor (beta chain) was carried out in a study of memory CD8 T cells in hepatitis C reinfection. Study at large: Peak reinfection sampling occurred 3 to 8 weeks after detected reinfection.

Time point specified: peak reinfection, 3 to 8 weeks after reinfection detection. No in vitro expansion preceded TCR sequencing of the sorted cells. Total naive CD8 T cells were sorted as viable CD3+ CD8+ CD45RO- cells from two donors. There are 13 residues in the CDR3. Germline lookup yields CDR1 GTSNPN and CDR2 SVGIG (reference sequence). Trimming removed 3 bases from V and 0 bases from J, with 8 bases in between. With respect to this clone: This specimen includes other DNA sequences encoding the same CDR3.

Data came from immunoSEQ multiplex PCR; TCRdb stores just in-frame clones and leaves some out. The sample consists of 2,500 or so clones, around 90% of them appearing once. Sequenced input: naive CD8+ T cells sorted from blood. This clonotype was sampled from a man in his fifties with hepatitis C virus infection. The chain links TRBV30 to TRBJ2-5, with D possibly being TRBD2 (5 bases). Here the CDR3 reads CAWSRGYQETQYF. DNA of the CDR3: TGTGCCTGGAGCCGGGGTTACCAAGAGACCCAGTACTTC.